One and the same sample provided the 29 T cell receptor beta chains below, sequenced in a study of T cells expressing NK-cell markers (dated by TCRdb to the early 2020s). Library preparation used 5' RACE. Instrument used: Illumina HiSeq 2000. After the reads were reprocessed by TCRdb, one entry was made per CDR3 protein sequence, with no DNA. In this sample's table one finds 150,000 to 170,000 distinct CDR3 sequences. Clones ranked in the top ten supply approximately 35% of the sample. The sample consisted of blood T cells: a sorted CD56 or NKG2C T cell subset, CD4+ or CD8+ T cells, or bulk PBMC T cells (not recorded which). These TCRs come from a woman aged 50 to 60 in good health. Donor details come from another sample of the same person, matched by shared clones.

This chain connects TRBV5-1 to TRBJ2-7. Germline assignment: CDR1 SGHRS and CDR2 YFSETQ. The CDR3 has 14 amino acids. CDR3 residues: CASSLGGSSYEQYF.

The V gene is TRBV5-6, the J gene TRBJ2-1; the D gene TCRdb calls, TRBD1, cannot be checked with no DNA. Per the germline V gene, CDR1 is SGHDT and CDR2 is YYEEEE. This CDR3 comprises 14 residues. The CDR3 region is CASSSPDSDNEQFF.

V and J are TRBV7-9 and TRBJ2-5; TCRdb gives TRBD2 as the D gene, but with no DNA this cannot be confirmed. The CDR3 runs 16 residues. Germline V gene data show CDR1 as SEHNR and CDR2 as FQNEAQ (reference sequence). CDR3 sequence reads: CASSLHSGQARETQYF.

The chain has TRBV27 and TRBJ2-3. This CDR3 has 11 amino acids. The germline V gene encodes CDR1 MNHEY and CDR2 SMNVEV (reference sequence). The CDR3 region is CASSSFGTQYF.

The chain carries TRBV5-1 and TRBJ1-3; the D call from TCRdb, TRBD1, cannot be confirmed without DNA. The CDR3 spans 16 residues. In germline, CDR1 is SGHRS, CDR2 YFSETQ. The CDR3 reads CASRSGNSGVGNTIYF.

V usage is TRBV27 and J usage is TRBJ2-7; TCRdb lists TRBD1, though no DNA is available to test this call. This CDR3 spans 15 amino acids. Germline V gene data show CDR1 as MNHEY and CDR2 as SMNVEV (reference sequence). CDR3 in amino acids: CASSLLGTGPGEQYF.

V gene TRBV7-9 combines with J gene TRBJ2-1; TCRdb's D call of TRBD1 is untestable without DNA. This CDR3 is 16 amino acids long. Germline CDR1 reads SEHNR; CDR2 reads FQNEAQ (reference sequence). CDR3 loop: CASSPTNGGPNNEQFF.

The chain links TRBV3-1 to TRBJ2-5; TCRdb proposes TRBD1, but this gene call is untestable without DNA. Per germline, CDR1 LGHDT and CDR2 YNNKEL (reference sequence). The CDR3 is 18 residues long. The CDR3 loop is CASSQVGSGTGDSRTQYF.

The gene calls are TRBV4-1 and TRBJ2-2; TCRdb selects TRBD2, and the lack of DNA leaves this call unchecked. The V gene's germline CDR1 is MGHRA and CDR2 YSYEKL. This CDR3 spans 17 amino acids. The chain's CDR3 is CASSLPRREPIAGELFF.

This chain links TRBV6-2 or TRBV6-3 with TRBJ2-7; the TCRdb call, TRBD2, lacks DNA for checking. The CDR3 consists of 14 residues. The germline V gene has CDR1 MNHEY and CDR2 SVGEGT. CDR3 region: CASSYGGWTYEQYF.

The chain links TRBV27 to TRBJ2-4; the D gene TCRdb calls, TRBD1, cannot be checked with no DNA. This CDR3 spans 12 amino acids. In germline, CDR1 is MNHEY, CDR2 SMNVEV (reference sequence). CDR3 loop: CASSLQRATQYF.

The V and J genes are TRBV12-5 and TRBJ2-1; TCRdb names TRBD1, which stays unverified in the absence of DNA. The CDR3 spans 15 residues. CDR1 is LGHNT and CDR2 is FRNRAP in the germline V gene. CDR3: CASGLIPRGFNEQFF. Drawing the rest from reference TRBV12-5 and TRBJ2-1, the complete variable domain is DARVTQTPRHKVTEMGQEVTMRCQPILGHNTVFWYRQTMMQGLELLAYFRNRAPLDDSGMPKDRFSAEMPDATLATLKIQPSEPRDSAVYFCASGLIPRGFNEQFFGPGTRLTVL.

The rearrangement uses TRBV5-4 and TRBJ2-1; TCRdb's assignment of TRBD2 cannot be checked, as there is no DNA. Per the germline V gene, CDR1 is SGHNT and CDR2 is YYREEE (reference sequence). The CDR3 consists of 16 residues. CDR3 in amino acids: CASGLEGGISYNEQFF.

The chain recombines TRBV3-1 with TRBJ2-1; TCRdb outputs TRBD1, but without DNA this stays unchecked. This CDR3 has 14 residues. Per the germline V gene, CDR1 is LGHDT and CDR2 is YNNKEL (reference sequence). CDR3: CASSPRGPYNEQFF.

The V gene is TRBV4-2, the J gene TRBJ2-5; TCRdb selects TRBD2, and the lack of DNA leaves this call unchecked. This CDR3 spans 16 amino acids. Germline values: CDR1 LGHNA, CDR2 YNFKEQ. This CDR3 is CASSRQRTSVGETQYF.

The chain combines TRBV3-1 with TRBJ2-3; lacking DNA, the TRBD1 call made by TCRdb goes unchecked. This CDR3 has 16 residues. CDR1 and CDR2 from the germline V gene are LGHDT and YNNKEL (reference sequence). This CDR3 reads CASSPYGGGGTDTQYF.

The V call is TRBV27, the J call TRBJ2-2; the TCRdb call, TRBD1, lacks DNA for checking. The germline CDR1 and CDR2 sequences are MNHEY and SMNVEV (reference sequence). The CDR3 is 15 amino acids. The CDR3 loop is CASLGPGLKTGELFF.

The chain joins TRBV4-2 to TRBJ2-1; TCRdb's D gene call, TRBD2, goes unchecked for lack of DNA. The V gene's germline CDR1 is LGHNA and CDR2 YNFKEQ. The CDR3 covers 17 residues. This CDR3 reads CASSQDVTSGLYNEQFF.

The rearrangement uses TRBV3-1 and TRBJ2-3; without DNA, the TCRdb call of TRBD1 cannot be checked. Germline V lookup: CDR1 LGHDT, CDR2 YNNKEL (reference sequence). This CDR3 is 15 amino acids long. The CDR3 loop reads CASSQEAQGADTQYF.

This chain links TRBV9 with TRBJ2-2. Germline V gives CDR1 SGDLS, CDR2 YYNGEE. The CDR3 spans 12 residues. The CDR3 spells CASSAVIGELFF.

The V gene is TRBV11-1, the J gene TRBJ1-2; TCRdb returns TRBD1, unconfirmable since there is no DNA. In germline, CDR1 is SGHAT, CDR2 FQDESV (reference sequence). The CDR3 has 15 amino acids. CDR3 protein: CASSLGTGGIYGYTF.

The chain employs TRBV16 and TRBJ1-2; the TRBD1 assignment by TCRdb is unverifiable without DNA. The CDR3 is 16 amino acids. Germline CDR1 KGHSY, CDR2 FQNENV. CDR3 sequence reads: CASRPSRGIRKYGYTF.

V gene TRBV4-1 combines with J gene TRBJ2-3. Germline values: CDR1 MGHRA, CDR2 YSYEKL. The CDR3 is 14 residues long. The CDR3: CASSYRASTDTQYF.

The V gene is TRBV6-2 or TRBV6-3, the J gene TRBJ2-1; TCRdb reports TRBD1, a call that lacks DNA to check it against. The CDR3 runs 17 residues. Germline V lookup: CDR1 MNHEY, CDR2 SVGEGT. CDR3 amino acids: CASSYSKATGQGNEQFF.

The chain employs TRBV30 and TRBJ1-1. The CDR3 is 11 residues long. Germline values: CDR1 GTSNPN, CDR2 SVGIG (reference sequence). CDR3 sequence reads: CAWSVQLKAFF.

The chain joins TRBV29-1 to TRBJ2-7; the D call from TCRdb, TRBD2, cannot be confirmed without DNA. CDR1 and CDR2 (germline): SQVTM, ANQGSEA. This CDR3 has 13 residues. This CDR3 is CSVEGGIDYEQYF.

J is TRBJ2-7 and V is TRBV7-3; the TCRdb D gene call, TRBD2, has no DNA to confirm it. This CDR3 contains 16 residues. The V gene's germline CDR1 is SGHTA and CDR2 FQGTGA. CDR3 amino acids: CASSLGSSGSLYEQYF.

The rearrangement joins TRBV12-3 or TRBV12-4 to TRBJ2-1; TCRdb gives TRBD2 as the D gene, but with no DNA this cannot be confirmed. There are 17 residues in the CDR3. CDR3 sequence reads: CASSPLITAGRLDEQFF.

The CDR3 protein is CASSVEGDPDTQYF. V gene TRBV9 combines with J gene TRBJ2-3; without DNA, the TCRdb call of TRBD2 cannot be checked. CDR3 length equals 14 residues. In germline, CDR1 is SGDLS, CDR2 YYNGEE. The full variable domain, completed using reference TRBV9 and TRBJ2-3, is DSGVTQTPKHLITATGQRVTLRCSPRSGDLSVYWYQQSLDQGLQFLIQYYNGEERAKGNILERFSAQQFPDLHSELNLSSLELGDSALYFCASSVEGDPDTQYFGPGTRLTVL.